This T cell receptor beta chain was sequenced for a study of glioma-infiltrating T cells after dendritic cell vaccination. Study context: Between the early 2000s and the early 2010s, patients got autologous tumor lysate-pulsed dendritic cell vaccines.

Germline CDR1 SQVTM, CDR2 ANQGSEA. This CDR3 is 14 amino acids long. J lost 1 base, V lost 4 bases, and 5 bases had no gene match. The PCR used 60 V beta and 13 J beta primers. Here immunoSEQ multiplex PCR was the method, and the copy in TCRdb shows in-frame clones only, minus some. The sample includes tens of thousands of clones, around 86% of them seen just once. This receptor was identified in a human donor with glioblastoma. Sample: blood, taken before dendritic cell vaccination. The chain recombines TRBV29-1 with TRBJ2-3; 7 bases match TRBD1. For the CDR3, the DNA is TGCAGCGTTGGACAGGGAGAAGGCACAGATACGCAGTATTTT. It is translated as CSVGQGEGTDTQYF.